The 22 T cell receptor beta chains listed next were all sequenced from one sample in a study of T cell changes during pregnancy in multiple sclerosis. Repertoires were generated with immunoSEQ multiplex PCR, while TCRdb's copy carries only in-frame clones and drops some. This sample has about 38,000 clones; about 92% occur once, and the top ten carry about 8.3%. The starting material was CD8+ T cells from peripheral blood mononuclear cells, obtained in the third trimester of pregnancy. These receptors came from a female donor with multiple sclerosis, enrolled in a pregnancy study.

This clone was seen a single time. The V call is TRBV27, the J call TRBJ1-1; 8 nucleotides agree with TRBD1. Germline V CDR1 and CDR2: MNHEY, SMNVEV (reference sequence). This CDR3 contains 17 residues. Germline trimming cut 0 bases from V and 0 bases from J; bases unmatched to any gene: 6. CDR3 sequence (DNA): TGTGCCAGCAGTTTATCAGGCAGGGGGCTCATGAACACTGAAGCTTTCTTT. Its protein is CASSLSGRGLMNTEAFF.

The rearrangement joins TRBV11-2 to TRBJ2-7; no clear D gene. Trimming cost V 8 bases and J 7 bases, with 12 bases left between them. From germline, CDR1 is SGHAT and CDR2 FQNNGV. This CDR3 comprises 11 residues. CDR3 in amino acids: CASFGGREQYF. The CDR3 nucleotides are TGTGCCAGCTTCGGCGGTAGGGAGCAGTACTTC.

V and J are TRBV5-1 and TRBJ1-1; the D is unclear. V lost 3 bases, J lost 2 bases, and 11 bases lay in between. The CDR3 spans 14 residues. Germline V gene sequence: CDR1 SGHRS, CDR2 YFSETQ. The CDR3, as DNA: TGCGCCAGCAGCTCGGGGAGCTCTAACACTGAAGCTTTCTTT. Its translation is CASSSGSSNTEAFF. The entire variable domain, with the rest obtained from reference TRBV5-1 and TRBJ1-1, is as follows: KAGVTQTPRYLIKTRGQQVTLSCSPISGHRSVSWYQQTPGQGLQFLFEYFSETQRNKGNFPGRFSGRQFSNSRSEMNVSTLELGDSALYLCASSSGSSNTEAFFGQGTRLTVV.

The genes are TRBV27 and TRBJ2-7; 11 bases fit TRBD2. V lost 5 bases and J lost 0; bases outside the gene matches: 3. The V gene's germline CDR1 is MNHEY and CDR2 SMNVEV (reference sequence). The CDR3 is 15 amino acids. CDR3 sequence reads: CASSLLAGDSYEQYF. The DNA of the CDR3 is TGTGCCAGCAGTCTACTAGCGGGGGACTCCTACGAGCAGTACTTC.

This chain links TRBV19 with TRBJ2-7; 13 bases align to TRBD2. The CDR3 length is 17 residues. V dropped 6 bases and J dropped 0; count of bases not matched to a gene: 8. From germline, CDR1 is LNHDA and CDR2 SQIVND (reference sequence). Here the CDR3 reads CASSLGTSGASSYEQYF. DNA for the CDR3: TGTGCCAGTAGCCTAGGGACTAGCGGGGCCTCCTCCTACGAGCAGTACTTC.

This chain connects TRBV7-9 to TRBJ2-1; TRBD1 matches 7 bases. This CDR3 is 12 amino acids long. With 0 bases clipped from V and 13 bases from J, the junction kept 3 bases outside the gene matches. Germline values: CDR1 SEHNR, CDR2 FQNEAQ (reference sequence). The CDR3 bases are TGTGCCAGCAGCTTAGCAGACAGGGCCCAGTTCTTC. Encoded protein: CASSLADRAQFF.

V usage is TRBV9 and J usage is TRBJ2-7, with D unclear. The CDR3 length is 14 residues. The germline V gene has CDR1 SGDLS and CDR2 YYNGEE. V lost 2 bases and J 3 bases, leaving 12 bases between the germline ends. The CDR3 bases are TGTGCCAGCAGCGTCTGGTCCCGGGTCTACGAGCAGTACTTC. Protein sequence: CASSVWSRVYEQYF.

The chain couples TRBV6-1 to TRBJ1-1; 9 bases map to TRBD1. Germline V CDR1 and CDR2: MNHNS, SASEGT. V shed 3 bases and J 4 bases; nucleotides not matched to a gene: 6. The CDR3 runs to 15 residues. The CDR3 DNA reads TGTGCCAGCAGTGAGGGGACAGGGCGGATCACTGAAGCTTTCTTT. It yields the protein CASSEGTGRITEAFF.

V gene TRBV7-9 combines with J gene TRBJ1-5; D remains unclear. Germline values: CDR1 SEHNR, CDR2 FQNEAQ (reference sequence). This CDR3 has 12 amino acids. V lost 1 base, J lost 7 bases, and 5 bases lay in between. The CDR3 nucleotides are TGTGCCAGCAGCTTAGGGCTCCAGCCCCAGCATTTT. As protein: CASSLGLQPQHF.

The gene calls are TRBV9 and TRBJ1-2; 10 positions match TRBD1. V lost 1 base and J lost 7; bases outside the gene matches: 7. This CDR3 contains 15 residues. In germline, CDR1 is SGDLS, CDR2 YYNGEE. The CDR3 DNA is TGTGCCAGCAGCGTACCCCGACAGGGGGCGCTTGGCTACACCTTC. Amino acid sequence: CASSVPRQGALGYTF.

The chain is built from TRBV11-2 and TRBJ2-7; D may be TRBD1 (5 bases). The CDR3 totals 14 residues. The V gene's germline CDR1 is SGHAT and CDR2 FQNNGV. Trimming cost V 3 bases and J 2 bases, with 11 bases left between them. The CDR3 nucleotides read TGTGCCAGCAGCTTCGGACATAAGACCTACGAGCAGTACTTC. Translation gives CASSFGHKTYEQYF. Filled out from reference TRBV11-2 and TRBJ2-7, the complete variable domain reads EAGVAQSPRYKIIEKRQSVAFWCNPISGHATLYWYQQILGQGPKLLIQFQNNGVVDDSQLPKDRFSAERLKGVDSTLKIQPAKLEDSAVYLCASSFGHKTYEQYFGPGTRLTVT.

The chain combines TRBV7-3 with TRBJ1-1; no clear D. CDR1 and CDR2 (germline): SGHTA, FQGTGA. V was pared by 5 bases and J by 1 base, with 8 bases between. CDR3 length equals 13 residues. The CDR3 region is CASSPGENTEAFF. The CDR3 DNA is TGTGCCAGCAGCCCCGGAGAGAACACTGAAGCTTTCTTT.

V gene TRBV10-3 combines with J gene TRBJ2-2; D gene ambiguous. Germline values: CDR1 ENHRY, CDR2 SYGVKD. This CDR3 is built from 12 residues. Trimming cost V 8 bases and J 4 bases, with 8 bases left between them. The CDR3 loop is CAILRGTGELFF. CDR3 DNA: TGTGCCATCTTGAGAGGCACCGGGGAGCTGTTTTTT.

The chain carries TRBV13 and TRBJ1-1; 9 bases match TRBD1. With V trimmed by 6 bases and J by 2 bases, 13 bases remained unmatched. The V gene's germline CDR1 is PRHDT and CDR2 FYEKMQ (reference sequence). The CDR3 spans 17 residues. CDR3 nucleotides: TGTGCCAGCAGAGAAGTACCGGGACAGGGAGTAAACACTGAAGCTTTCTTT. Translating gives CASREVPGQGVNTEAFF. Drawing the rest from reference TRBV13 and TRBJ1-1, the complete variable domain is AAGVIQSPRHLIKEKRETATLKCYPIPRHDTVYWYQQGPGQDPQFLISFYEKMQSDKGSIPDRFSAQQFSDYHSELNMSSLELGDSALYFCASREVPGQGVNTEAFFGQGTRLTVV.

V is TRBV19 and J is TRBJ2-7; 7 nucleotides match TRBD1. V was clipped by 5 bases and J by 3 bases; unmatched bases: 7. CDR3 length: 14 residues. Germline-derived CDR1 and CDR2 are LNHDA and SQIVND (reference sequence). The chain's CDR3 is CASSGTVYDYEQYF. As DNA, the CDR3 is TGTGCCAGTAGTGGGACAGTTTACGACTACGAGCAGTACTTC. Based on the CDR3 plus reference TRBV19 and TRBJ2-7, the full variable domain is DGGITQSPKYLFRKEGQNVTLSCEQNLNHDAMYWYRQDPGQGLRLIYYSQIVNDFQKGDIAEGYSVSREKKESFPLTVTSAQKNPTAFYLCASSGTVYDYEQYFGPGTRLTVT.

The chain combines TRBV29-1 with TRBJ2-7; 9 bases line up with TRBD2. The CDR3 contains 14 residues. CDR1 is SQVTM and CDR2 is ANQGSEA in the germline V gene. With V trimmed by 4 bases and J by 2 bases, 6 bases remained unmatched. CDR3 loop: CSVVEAGGTYEQYF. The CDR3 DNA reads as TGCAGCGTTGTAGAAGCGGGGGGAACCTACGAGCAGTACTTC.

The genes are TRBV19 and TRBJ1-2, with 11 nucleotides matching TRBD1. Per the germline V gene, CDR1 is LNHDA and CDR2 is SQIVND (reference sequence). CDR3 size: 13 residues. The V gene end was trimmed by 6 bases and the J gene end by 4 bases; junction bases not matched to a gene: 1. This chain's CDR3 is CASRDRGLYGYTF. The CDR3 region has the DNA TGTGCCAGTAGGGACAGGGGGCTCTATGGCTACACCTTC.

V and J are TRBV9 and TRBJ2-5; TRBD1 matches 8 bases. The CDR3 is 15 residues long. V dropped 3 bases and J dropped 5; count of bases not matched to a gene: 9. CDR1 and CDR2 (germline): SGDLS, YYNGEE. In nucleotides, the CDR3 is TGTGCCAGCAGCGCAGGACAGGGATCGAGGGAGACCCAGTACTTC. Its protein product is CASSAGQGSRETQYF.

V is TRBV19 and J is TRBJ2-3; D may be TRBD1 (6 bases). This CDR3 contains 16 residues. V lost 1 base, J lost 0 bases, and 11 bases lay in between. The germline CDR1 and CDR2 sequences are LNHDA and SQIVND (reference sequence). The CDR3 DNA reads TGTGCCAGTAGTATAGCTGGACAGACAAGCACAGATACGCAGTATTTT. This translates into CASSIAGQTSTDTQYF.

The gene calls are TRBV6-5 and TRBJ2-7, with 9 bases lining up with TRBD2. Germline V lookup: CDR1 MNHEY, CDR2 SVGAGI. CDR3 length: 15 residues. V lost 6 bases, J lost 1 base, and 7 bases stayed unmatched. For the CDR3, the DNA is TGTGCCAGCAGCGAACTAGCGGGTCATTCCTACGAGCAGTACTTC. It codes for CASSELAGHSYEQYF.

The CDR3 here is CASSPETGSQPQHF. The CDR3 nucleotides are TGCGCCAGCAGCCCAGAAACAGGGAGTCAGCCCCAGCATTTT. This sequence joins TRBV4-1 and TRBJ1-5, with D possibly matching TRBD1 (6 bases). In germline, CDR1 is MGHRA, CDR2 YSYEKL. Trimming took 4 bases from V and 6 from J, leaving 13 bases between them. The CDR3 has 14 residues.

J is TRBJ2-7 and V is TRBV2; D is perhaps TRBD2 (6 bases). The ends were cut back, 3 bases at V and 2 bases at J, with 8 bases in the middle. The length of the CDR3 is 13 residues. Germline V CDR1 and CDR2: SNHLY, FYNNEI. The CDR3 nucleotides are TGTGCCAGCAGTGAGGGCGGGACCTACGAGCAGTACTTC. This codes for CASSEGGTYEQYF.